This entry concerns a single T cell receptor beta chain. Antigen specificity is unknown. The germline V gene has CDR1 LGHNA and CDR2 YSLEER. The trim removed 3 bases at V and 1 base at J, leaving 1 base unmatched. There are 15 residues in the CDR3. This sample is part of a study of T cell responses to AZD1222 COVID-19 vaccine. Looking at the study overall: Second-dose intervals of approximately 4 or approximately 12 weeks were pooled.

Study-wide points: Nearly half of unique spike-specific TCRs reportedly avoided B.1.351 and B.1.1.7 mutated regions. White British ancestry dominated among donors, who included more females, and clonal diversity was possibly underestimated.

Profiling relied on immunoSEQ multiplex PCR, and the TCRdb table lists in-frame clones only, not all of them. The sample consists of approximately 100,000 clones, about 83% of them appearing once. This TCR derives from an adult in good health. The sample consisted of peripheral blood, taken on day 0 of AZD1222 vaccination. The rearrangement joins TRBV4-3 to TRBJ2-1; TRBD1 agrees at 9 bases. CDR3 sequence (DNA): TGCGCCAGCAGCCAGACAGGGGGTTCCTACAATGAGCAGTTCTTC. The encoded protein is CASSQTGGSYNEQFF.